These 16 T cell receptor beta chains were sequenced from one sample in a study of T cell changes during pregnancy in multiple sclerosis. Produced via immunoSEQ multiplex PCR; TCRdb's table is partial and in-frame only. The repertoire includes 60,000 to 80,000 clones, roughly nine tenths of them detected once, and 3% to 4% sits in the top ten. Sequencing used peripheral blood, obtained before pregnancy. Receptors were obtained from a female donor with multiple sclerosis, enrolled in a pregnancy study.

This sequence joins TRBV6-1 and TRBJ2-7, with D tentatively TRBD1 (6 bases). Trimming took off 3 bases at V and 4 bases at J, with 16 bases between the two ends. Germline V gives CDR1 MNHNS, CDR2 SASEGT. The CDR3 is 15 residues long. CDR3 region: CASSDIGQNLYEQYF. CDR3 bases: TGTGCCAGCAGTGATATAGGACAGAACTTATACGAGCAGTACTTC.

V usage is TRBV13 and J usage is TRBJ2-2; TRBD1 is a possible D gene (6 bases). This CDR3 spans 17 amino acids. Germline CDR1 is PRHDT and CDR2 is FYEKMQ (reference sequence). The germline V and J ends were trimmed by 5 bases and 0 bases, with 16 bases remaining between them. The CDR3 sequence: CASSHKWGPSNTGELFF. For the CDR3, the DNA is TGTGCCAGCAGCCACAAGTGGGGGCCCTCGAACACCGGGGAGCTGTTTTTT.

This sequence joins TRBV10-3 and TRBJ2-6; 9 bases line up with TRBD1. The CDR3 is made up of 18 amino acids. V shed 4 bases and J 1 base; nucleotides not matched to a gene: 8. CDR1 and CDR2 (germline): ENHRY, SYGVKD. This chain's CDR3 is CAISGDRVIRSGANVLTF. In DNA, the CDR3 is TGTGCCATCAGTGGGGACAGGGTAATTCGTTCTGGGGCCAACGTCCTGACTTTC.

The rearrangement links TRBV30 to TRBJ2-7, with TRBD1 as a possible D gene (6 bases). Trimming took 2 bases from V and 3 from J, leaving 17 bases between them. The CDR3 is made up of 15 amino acids. Germline V lookup: CDR1 GTSNPN, CDR2 SVGIG (reference sequence). CDR3 DNA sequence: TGTGCCTGGAGTTCCCCGGGACAAGGATTCTACGAGCAGTACTTC. Amino acids: CAWSSPGQGFYEQYF.

The rearrangement uses TRBV25-1 and TRBJ2-3, with D unresolved. Trimming left V 2 bases short and J 3 bases short, with 9 bases between. This CDR3 contains 14 residues. The germline V gene encodes CDR1 MGHDK and CDR2 SYGVNS. The CDR3 nucleotides read TGTGCCAGCAGTGAAATTGAGCAAACAGATACGCAGTATTTT. Translating gives CASSEIEQTDTQYF.

The CDR3: CASSLVGGTIQETQYF. The CDR3 DNA sequence: TGCGCCAGCAGCTTGGTCGGCGGGACTATCCAAGAGACCCAGTACTTC. V usage is TRBV5-1 and J usage is TRBJ2-5, with TRBD2 matching 7 bases. The J segment lost 1 base and the V segment lost 0 bases, leaving 6 bases of the junction unmatched. The length of the CDR3 is 16 residues. The germline gives CDR1 SGHRS, CDR2 YFSETQ. The full variable domain, completed using reference TRBV5-1 and TRBJ2-5, is KAGVTQTPRYLIKTRGQQVTLSCSPISGHRSVSWYQQTPGQGLQFLFEYFSETQRNKGNFPGRFSGRQFSNSRSEMNVSTLELGDSALYLCASSLVGGTIQETQYFGPGTRLLVL.

This chain joins TRBV18 and TRBJ2-3; 7 nucleotides line up with TRBD1. CDR3 size: 20 residues. Looked up from germline, CDR1 is KGHSH and CDR2 is LQKENI. The J segment lost 0 bases and the V segment lost 3 bases, leaving 18 bases of the junction unmatched. CDR3 DNA: TGTGCCAGCTCACCTTTCCTAGGGGGCGGCATTGCCTCTAGCACAGATACGCAGTATTTT. Translation gives CASSPFLGGGIASSTDTQYF.

The genes are TRBV5-1 and TRBJ2-7; 7 bases align to TRBD1. Germline lookup yields CDR1 SGHRS and CDR2 YFSETQ. V lost 4 bases and J lost 4; bases outside the gene matches: 5. This CDR3 spans 13 amino acids. CDR3 in DNA: TGCGCCAGCAGCGAGGGACAGACTTACGAGCAGTACTTC. The encoded protein is CASSEGQTYEQYF.

The chain is built from TRBV7-2 and TRBJ2-1; 9 bases agree with TRBD2. CDR1 and CDR2 from the germline V gene are SGHTA and FQGNSA. This CDR3 contains 16 residues. Trimming took 7 bases from V and 7 from J; bases not matched to a gene: 14. The CDR3 spells CASNSKRRGGLNEQFF. For the CDR3, the DNA is TGTGCCAGCAACTCAAAACGGCGGGGGGGCCTTAATGAGCAGTTCTTC.

V gene TRBV9 combines with J gene TRBJ1-2, with D unclear. The CDR3 runs to 13 residues. V was pared by 2 bases and J by 7 bases, with 12 bases between. Germline CDR1 is SGDLS and CDR2 is YYNGEE. The CDR3 coding sequence is TGTGCCAGCAGCGTCGCGGGGTATAGTGGCTACACCTTC. This encodes CASSVAGYSGYTF.

The chain uses TRBV4-2 and TRBJ2-4; 12 bases are shared with TRBD1. Germline V gene sequence: CDR1 LGHNA, CDR2 YNFKEQ. After removal of 3 bases from V and 5 bases from J, the junction contained 2 bases not matched to a gene. There are 15 residues in the CDR3. The CDR3: CASSQGQGAQNIQYF. The CDR3 coding sequence is TGTGCCAGCAGCCAGGGACAGGGGGCGCAAAACATTCAGTACTTC.

The chain combines TRBV6-5 with TRBJ1-1, with 7 positions matching TRBD1. Germline V lookup: CDR1 MNHEY, CDR2 SVGAGI. The CDR3 sequence is 14 residues long. Germline trimming cut 4 bases from V and 1 base from J; bases unmatched to any gene: 3. CDR3 nucleotides: TGTGCCAGCAGTTGGGGACAGACGAACACTGAAGCTTTCTTT. Amino acid sequence: CASSWGQTNTEAFF.

CDR3 nucleotides: TGTGCCAGCAGTTACTCGTTCTTAAATACGCAGTATTTT. It codes for CASSYSFLNTQYF. The chain links TRBV6-6 to TRBJ2-3; D not resolved. CDR1 and CDR2 from the germline V gene are MNHNY and SVGAGI (reference sequence). This CDR3 region has 13 residues. With 0 bases removed from V and 7 bases from J, the gap between germline ends came to 8 bases.

The V call is TRBV5-1, the J call TRBJ1-4, with TRBD1 matching over 7 bases. The CDR3 consists of 15 residues. CDR1 and CDR2 from the germline V gene are SGHRS and YFSETQ. After removal of 2 bases from V and 5 bases from J, the junction contained 6 bases not matched to a gene. This CDR3 reads CASSLSGTENEKLFF. Written as DNA, the CDR3 is TGCGCCAGCAGCTTATCCGGGACAGAAAATGAAAAACTGTTTTTT.

The J gene is TRBJ2-1, the V gene TRBV25-1, with D possibly being TRBD1 (5 bases). Trimming shortened V by 2 bases and J by 4 bases, and 15 bases separated the two germline ends. The CDR3 is 16 residues long. The germline gives CDR1 MGHDK, CDR2 SYGVNS. The chain's CDR3 is CASSEVDTSGYNEQFF. The DNA of the CDR3 is TGTGCCAGCAGTGAAGTGGACACCTCGGGTTACAATGAGCAGTTCTTC.

The chain joins TRBV11-2 to TRBJ2-3; 11 bases match TRBD2. The V gene's germline CDR1 is SGHAT and CDR2 FQNNGV. Trimming took 4 bases from V and 6 from J; bases not matched to a gene: 12. The CDR3 extends over 17 amino acids. CDR3 loop: CASSSRTSGRGRDTQYF. DNA of the CDR3: TGTGCCAGCAGCTCGCGTACTAGCGGGAGAGGTAGGGATACGCAGTATTTT.